One sample yielded the 26 T cell receptor beta chains listed below, sequenced in a study of blood T cell repertoires in COVID-19. Clones were sequenced by immunoSEQ multiplex PCR, and TCRdb holds only the in-frame ones, with some missing. The table records about 200,000 clones, around 89% of them present only once. The sequenced sample consisted of peripheral blood. The receptors were gathered from a man aged 40-49 years with active or convalescent COVID-19.

The chain uses TRBV7-6 and TRBJ2-3, with 8 bases fitting TRBD2. The CDR3 runs 16 residues. The V segment lost 0 bases and the J segment 2 bases; nucleotides outside the gene matches: 4. Germline V CDR1 and CDR2: SGHVS, FNYEAQ. The CDR3 sequence is CASSLAAGGDTDTQYF. DNA of the CDR3: TGTGCCAGCAGCTTAGCTGCGGGGGGAGACACAGATACGCAGTATTTT.

The V and J genes are TRBV9 and TRBJ2-7, with D maybe TRBD2 (6 bases). The ends were cut back, 0 bases at V and 7 bases at J, with 17 bases in the middle. There are 15 residues in the CDR3. Germline V gene sequence: CDR1 SGDLS, CDR2 YYNGEE. The CDR3 region has the DNA TGTGCCAGCAGCGTAGAGGGACGGGGAGGTGGGGAGCAGTACTTC. Translating gives CASSVEGRGGGEQYF.

The rearrangement joins TRBV24-1 to TRBJ2-3, with D unresolved. Germline CDR1 and CDR2: KGHDR and SFDVKD. V was clipped by 9 bases and J by 1 base, with 10 bases between them. CDR3 length equals 13 residues. CDR3 protein: CATAGSGTDTQYF. The CDR3, as DNA: TGTGCCACCGCCGGTTCGGGCACAGATACGCAGTATTTT.

In this sample, this clone turned up once. This sequence joins TRBV3-1 (or the pseudogene TRBV3-2) and TRBJ1-3; 7 bases are a match to TRBD1. This CDR3 contains 15 residues. Germline-derived CDR1 and CDR2 are LGHDT and YNNKEL (reference sequence). V was clipped by 4 bases and J by 7 bases; unmatched bases: 10. The CDR3 loop reads CASSLLGQPRNTIYF. The CDR3 bases are TGTGCCAGCAGCCTGTTGGGACAGCCCAGGAACACCATATATTTT.

The chain combines TRBV24-1 with TRBJ1-4; a weak D match, TRBD1 (5 bases). CDR1 KGHDR and CDR2 SFDVKD come from the germline V gene. Trimming pared 3 bases from V and 5 bases from J, leaving 9 bases between. The CDR3 totals 14 residues. CDR3 bases: TGTGCCACCAGTGATCCAGGGAGGAATGAAAAACTGTTTTTT. Its translation: CATSDPGRNEKLFF.

CDR3 region: CASSEDPVPELAKNIQYF. Written as DNA, the CDR3 is TGTGCCAGCAGTGAAGACCCCGTGCCTGAACTAGCCAAAAACATTCAGTACTTC. This sequence joins TRBV2 and TRBJ2-4; D is uncertain. Trimming took 1 base from V and 0 from J, leaving 16 bases between them. This CDR3 has 18 residues. In germline, CDR1 is SNHLY, CDR2 FYNNEI. The whole variable domain, remainder taken from reference TRBV2 and TRBJ2-4, is EPEVTQTPSHQVTQMGQEVILRCVPISNHLYFYWYRQILGQKVEFLVSFYNNEISEKSEIFDDQFSVERPDGSNFTLKIRSTKLEDSAMYFCASSEDPVPELAKNIQYFGAGTRLSVL.

V usage is TRBV28 and J usage is TRBJ1-4; 10 nucleotides align to TRBD1. Losses at the gene ends were 4 bases for V and 12 bases for J; bases not matched to a gene: 11. Looked up from germline, CDR1 is MDHEN and CDR2 is SYDVKM. This CDR3 contains 15 residues. Here the CDR3 reads CASSSPGQGNSQLFF. CDR3 nucleotide sequence: TGTGCCAGCAGTTCTCCGGGACAGGGGAACAGTCAACTGTTTTTT.

This chain connects TRBV6-5 to TRBJ2-5; TRBD2 matches at 11 bases. The CDR3 sequence is 15 residues long. V shed 5 bases and J 7 bases; nucleotides not matched to a gene: 9. Germline V CDR1 and CDR2: MNHEY, SVGAGI. CDR3 in DNA: TGTGCCAGCAGTCCTATTAGCGGGAGGGAAGGGACCCAGTACTTC. It is translated as CASSPISGREGTQYF.

This clone was observed a few times. V and J are TRBV6-5 and TRBJ2-7; 10 bases are shared with TRBD1. Germline loops: CDR1 MNHEY, CDR2 SVGAGI. This CDR3 comprises 14 residues. Trimming cost V 6 bases and J 2 bases; bases outside gene matches: 4. This CDR3 reads CASRGTGVPYEQYF. CDR3 DNA sequence: TGTGCCAGCAGAGGGACAGGGGTACCCTACGAGCAGTACTTC.

The CDR3 loop is CASSYQGHRSGNTIYF. The DNA of the CDR3 is TGCGCCAGCAGCTACCAGGGACACCGCTCTGGAAACACCATATATTTT. The chain combines TRBV4-3 with TRBJ1-3; TRBD1 is a possible D gene (6 bases). This CDR3 has 16 amino acids. The germline gives CDR1 LGHNA, CDR2 YSLEER. Trimming stripped 5 bases from V and 0 bases from J, with 14 bases between.

J is TRBJ1-2 and V is TRBV11-2, with TRBD1 matching over 11 bases. Germline V gene data show CDR1 as SGHAT and CDR2 as FQNNGV. The CDR3 contains 14 residues. The V gene end was trimmed by 5 bases and the J gene end by 7 bases; junction bases not matched to a gene: 6. The CDR3 spells CASSTGQGAGGYTF. In nucleotides, the CDR3 is TGTGCCAGCAGCACCGGACAGGGGGCCGGTGGCTACACCTTC.

J is TRBJ1-1 and V is TRBV27; TRBD1 is a possible D gene (6 bases). Trimming removed 6 bases from V and 5 bases from J, with 22 bases in between. This CDR3 comprises 16 residues. In germline, CDR1 is MNHEY, CDR2 SMNVEV (reference sequence). In DNA, the CDR3 is TGTGCCAGCAGGCGATCCACAGGGATGGTGGGAACTGAAGCTTTCTTT. It specifies CASRRSTGMVGTEAFF.

The rearrangement uses TRBV27 and TRBJ1-6, with 8 nucleotides matching TRBD1. Germline V gene sequence: CDR1 MNHEY, CDR2 SMNVEV (reference sequence). V lost 0 bases to trimming and J lost 6 bases; unmatched junction nucleotides: 4. This CDR3 is 16 amino acids long. DNA of the CDR3: TGTGCCAGCAGTTTATCGGGGGACAGGTTTAATTCACCCCTCCACTTT. This codes for CASSLSGDRFNSPLHF.

This chain joins TRBV2 and TRBJ1-1, with 7 positions matching TRBD1. Trimming cost V 5 bases and J 2 bases; bases outside gene matches: 5. Germline V gene data show CDR1 as SNHLY and CDR2 as FYNNEI. The CDR3 loop spans 14 amino acids. The CDR3 nucleotides read TGTGCCAGCAGTAACAGGGGCTTTAACACTGAAGCTTTCTTT. This codes for CASSNRGFNTEAFF.

This clone is large. The V gene is TRBV29-1, the J gene TRBJ2-5, with 14 bases fitting TRBD2. The CDR3 covers 18 residues. Germline-derived CDR1 and CDR2 are SQVTM and ANQGSEA. V shed 4 bases and J 4 bases; nucleotides not matched to a gene: 14. The CDR3 protein is CSVGGSPTSGRAGETQYF. The CDR3 coding sequence is TGCAGCGTTGGAGGGTCCCCGACTAGCGGGAGGGCCGGAGAGACCCAGTACTTC.

This chain uses TRBV6-4 with TRBJ1-2, with 8 bases fitting TRBD1. Germline assignment: CDR1 MRHNA and CDR2 SNTAGT. Unmatched junction bases numbered 4, after V lost 5 bases and J lost 2 bases. This CDR3 region has 14 residues. The CDR3 reads CASSPDRANYGYTF. The CDR3 DNA reads as TGTGCCAGCAGTCCGGACAGGGCCAACTATGGCTACACCTTC.

This clone has only a few counts. V is TRBV29-1 and J is TRBJ2-3, with D perhaps matching TRBD1 (6 bases). This CDR3 contains 11 residues. The germline V gene encodes CDR1 SQVTM and CDR2 ANQGSEA. The ends were cut back, 8 bases at V and 2 bases at J, with 8 bases in the middle. The CDR3 DNA follows: TGCAGCCACAGGGTCACAGATACGCAGTATTTT. This encodes CSHRVTDTQYF.

The V call is TRBV5-4, the J call TRBJ2-7, with TRBD2 identical over 11 bases. Germline loops: CDR1 SGHNT, CDR2 YYREEE (reference sequence). The V segment lost 4 bases and the J segment 2 bases; nucleotides outside the gene matches: 5. The CDR3 covers 15 residues. The CDR3: CASSMLAGGPYEQYF. The CDR3 coding sequence is TGTGCCAGCAGCATGTTAGCGGGAGGGCCCTACGAGCAGTACTTC.

V gene TRBV11-3 combines with J gene TRBJ2-3; D is perhaps TRBD1 (6 bases). V lost 5 bases and J lost 2, with 14 bases in between. This CDR3 region has 15 residues. The germline gives CDR1 SGHNT, CDR2 YENEEA. In nucleotides, the CDR3 is TGTGCCAGCAGCCTCAATAGGGGGATCACAGATACGCAGTATTTT. Translation: CASSLNRGITDTQYF.

J is TRBJ1-1 and V is TRBV19; 7 nucleotides align to TRBD1. The CDR3 extends over 14 amino acids. After removal of 5 bases from V and 7 bases from J, the junction contained 10 bases not matched to a gene. CDR1 and CDR2 from the germline V gene are LNHDA and SQIVND (reference sequence). CDR3 DNA sequence: TGTGCCAGTAGTTTCTCGGACAGGTTTAGTGAAGCTTTCTTT. Translation: CASSFSDRFSEAFF.

V usage is TRBV7-2 and J usage is TRBJ2-2; the D gene is possibly TRBD2 (6 bases). The CDR3 loop spans 16 amino acids. Per germline, CDR1 SGHTA and CDR2 FQGNSA. Trimming took off 4 bases at V and 5 bases at J, with 17 bases between the two ends. The chain's CDR3 is CASSSLRGIGTGELFF. CDR3 nucleotides: TGTGCCAGCAGCTCGCTGCGGGGAATAGGGACCGGGGAGCTGTTTTTT.

This chain connects TRBV7-8 to TRBJ2-7; 9 bases are a match to TRBD2. In germline, CDR1 is SGHVS, CDR2 FQNEAQ. The CDR3 contains 15 residues. J lost 4 bases, V lost 5 bases, and 9 bases had no gene match. DNA for the CDR3: TGTGCCAGCAGCAAGCGGGAGGAGGCTTCTTACGAGCAGTACTTC. This translates into CASSKREEASYEQYF.

V gene TRBV29-1 combines with J gene TRBJ2-5; TRBD1 matches 11 bases. The germline CDR1 and CDR2 sequences are SQVTM and ANQGSEA. J was trimmed by 6 bases and V by 5 bases; bases with no gene match: 11. The CDR3 is made up of 15 amino acids. The CDR3 here is CSVTPGQGDRKTQYF. The CDR3 DNA sequence: TGCAGCGTTACCCCGGGACAGGGGGATCGGAAGACCCAGTACTTC. Full variable domain (missing parts from reference TRBV29-1 and TRBJ2-5): SAVISQKPSRDICQRGTSLTIQCQVDSQVTMMFWYRQQPGQSLTLIATANQGSEATYESGFVIDKFPISRPNLTFSTLTVSNMSPEDSSIYLCSVTPGQGDRKTQYFGPGTRLLVL.

The rearrangement links TRBV6-2 or TRBV6-3 to TRBJ1-2; possibly TRBD1 for D (6 bases). CDR3 length: 18 amino acids. Trimming pared 4 bases from V and 2 bases from J, leaving 23 bases between. Germline lookup yields CDR1 MNHEY and CDR2 SVGEGT. The CDR3: CASSSHRDTNGINYGYTF. CDR3 DNA: TGTGCCAGCAGTTCCCACCGGGACACCAATGGGATCAACTATGGCTACACCTTC.

The chain is built from TRBV7-9 and TRBJ2-1; D remains unclear. The CDR3 sequence is 12 residues long. V was shortened by 7 bases and J by 8 bases, with 12 bases between the two germline ends. Germline CDR1 SEHNR, CDR2 FQNEAQ (reference sequence). CDR3 sequence (DNA): TGTGCCAGCACCCAAACGAGGCATGAGCAGTTCTTC. The encoded protein is CASTQTRHEQFF.

The rearrangement joins TRBV4-1 to TRBJ2-7, with D possibly matching TRBD1 (5 bases). With 0 bases removed from V and 2 bases from J, the gap between germline ends came to 14 bases. The CDR3 spans 16 residues. CDR1 is MGHRA and CDR2 is YSYEKL in the germline V gene. CDR3 sequence (DNA): TGCGCCAGCAGCCAAGATCTCAGGGAAGCACCCTACGAGCAGTACTTC. It encodes CASSQDLREAPYEQYF.